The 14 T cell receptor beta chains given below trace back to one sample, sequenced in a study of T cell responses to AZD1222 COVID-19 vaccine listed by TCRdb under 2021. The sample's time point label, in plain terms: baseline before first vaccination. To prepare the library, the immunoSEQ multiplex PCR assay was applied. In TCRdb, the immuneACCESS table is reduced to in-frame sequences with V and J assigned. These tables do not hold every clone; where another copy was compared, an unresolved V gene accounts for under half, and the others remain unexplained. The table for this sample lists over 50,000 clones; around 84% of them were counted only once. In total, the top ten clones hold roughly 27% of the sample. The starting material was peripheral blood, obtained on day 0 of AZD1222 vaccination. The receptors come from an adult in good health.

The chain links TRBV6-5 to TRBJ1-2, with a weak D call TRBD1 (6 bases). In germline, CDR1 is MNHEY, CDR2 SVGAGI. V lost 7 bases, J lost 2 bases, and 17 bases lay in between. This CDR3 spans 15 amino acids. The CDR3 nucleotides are TGTGCCAGCAACATGGGGGACACAGCAAACTATGGCTACACCTTC. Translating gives CASNMGDTANYGYTF.

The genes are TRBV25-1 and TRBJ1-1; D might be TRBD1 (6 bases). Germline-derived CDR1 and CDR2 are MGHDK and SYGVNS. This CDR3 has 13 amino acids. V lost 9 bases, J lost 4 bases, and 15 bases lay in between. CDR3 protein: CASIPTGTTEAFF. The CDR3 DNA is TGTGCCAGTATACCAACAGGGACCACTGAAGCTTTCTTT.

This CDR3 reads CSVGGYEQFF. DNA for the CDR3: TGCAGCGTTGGGGGATATGAGCAGTTCTTC. V and J are TRBV29-1 and TRBJ2-1; D gene unclear. The CDR3 is made up of 10 amino acids. Germline V lookup: CDR1 SQVTM, CDR2 ANQGSEA. The V end was cut by 4 bases, the J end by 8 bases, with 6 bases between.

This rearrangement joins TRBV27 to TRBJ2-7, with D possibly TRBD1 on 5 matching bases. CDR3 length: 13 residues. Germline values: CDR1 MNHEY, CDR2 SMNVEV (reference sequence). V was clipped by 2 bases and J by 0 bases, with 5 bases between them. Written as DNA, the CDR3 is TGTGCCAGCAGTTTAGGGGCCTCCTACGAGCAGTACTTC. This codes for CASSLGASYEQYF.

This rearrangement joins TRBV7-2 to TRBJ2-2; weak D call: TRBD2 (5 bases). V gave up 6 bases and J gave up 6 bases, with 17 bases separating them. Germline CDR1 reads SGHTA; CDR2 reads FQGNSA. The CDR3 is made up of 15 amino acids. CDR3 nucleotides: TGTGCCAGCAGTTACGAACTAGAAAATGCCGGGGAGCTGTTTTTT. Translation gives CASSYELENAGELFF.

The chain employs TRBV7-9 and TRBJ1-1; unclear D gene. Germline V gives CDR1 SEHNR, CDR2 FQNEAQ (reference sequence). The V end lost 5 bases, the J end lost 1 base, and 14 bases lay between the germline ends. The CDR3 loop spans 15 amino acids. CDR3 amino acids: CASSQKWAQNTEAFF. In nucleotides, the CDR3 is TGTGCCAGCAGCCAGAAGTGGGCGCAGAACACTGAAGCTTTCTTT.

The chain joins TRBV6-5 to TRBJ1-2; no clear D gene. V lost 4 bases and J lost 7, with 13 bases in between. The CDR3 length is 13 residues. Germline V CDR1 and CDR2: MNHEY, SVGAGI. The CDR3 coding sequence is TGTGCCAGCAGTTCCGGGCTCCCCGGTGGCTACACCTTC. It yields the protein CASSSGLPGGYTF.

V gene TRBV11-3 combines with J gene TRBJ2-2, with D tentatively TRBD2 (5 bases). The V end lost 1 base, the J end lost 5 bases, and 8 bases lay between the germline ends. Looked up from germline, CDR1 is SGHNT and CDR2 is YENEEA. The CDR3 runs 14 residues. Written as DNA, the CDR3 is TGTGCCAGCAGCTTAGTAACGGGAACCGGGGAGCTGTTTTTT. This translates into CASSLVTGTGELFF. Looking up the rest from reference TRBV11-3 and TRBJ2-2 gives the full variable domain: EAGVVQSPRYKIIEKKQPVAFWCNPISGHNTLYWYLQNLGQGPELLIRYENEEAVDDSQLPKDRFSAERLKGVDSTLKIQPAELGDSAVYLCASSLVTGTGELFFGEGSRLTVL.

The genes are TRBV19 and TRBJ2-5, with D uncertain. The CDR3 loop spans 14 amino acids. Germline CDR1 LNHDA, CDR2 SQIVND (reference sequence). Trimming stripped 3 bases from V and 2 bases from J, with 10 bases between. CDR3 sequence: CASSMTRNQETQYF. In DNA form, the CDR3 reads TGTGCCAGTAGTATGACACGCAATCAAGAGACCCAGTACTTC.

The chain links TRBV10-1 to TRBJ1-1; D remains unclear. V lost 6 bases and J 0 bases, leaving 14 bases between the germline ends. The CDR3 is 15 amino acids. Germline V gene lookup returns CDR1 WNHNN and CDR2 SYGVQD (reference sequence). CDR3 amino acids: CASSRGKGMNTEAFF. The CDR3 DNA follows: TGCGCCAGCAGCCGTGGAAAGGGTATGAACACTGAAGCTTTCTTT.

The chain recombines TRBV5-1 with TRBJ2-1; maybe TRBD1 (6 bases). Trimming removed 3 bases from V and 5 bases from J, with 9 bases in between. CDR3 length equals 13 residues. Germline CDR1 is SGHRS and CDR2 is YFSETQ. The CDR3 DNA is TGCGCCAGCAGCTCTGGACAGCACAATGAGCAGTTCTTC. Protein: CASSSGQHNEQFF.

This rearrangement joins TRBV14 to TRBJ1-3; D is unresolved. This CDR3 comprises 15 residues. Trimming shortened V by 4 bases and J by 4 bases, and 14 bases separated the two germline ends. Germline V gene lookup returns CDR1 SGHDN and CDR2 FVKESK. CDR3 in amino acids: CASSLTRFQGNTIYF. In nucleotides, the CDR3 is TGTGCCAGCAGCCTGACAAGGTTCCAAGGAAACACCATATATTTT.

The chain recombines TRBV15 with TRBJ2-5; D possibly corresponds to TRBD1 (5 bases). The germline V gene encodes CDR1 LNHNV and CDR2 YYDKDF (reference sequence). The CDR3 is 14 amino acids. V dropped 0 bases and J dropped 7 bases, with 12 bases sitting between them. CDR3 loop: CATSRDQAGMTQYF. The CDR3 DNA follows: TGTGCCACCAGCAGAGATCAGGCAGGGATGACCCAGTACTTC. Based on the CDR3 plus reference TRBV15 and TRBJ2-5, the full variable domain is DAMVIQNPRYQVTQFGKPVTLSCSQTLNHNVMYWYQQKSSQAPKLLFHYYDKDFNNEADTPDNFQSRRPNTSFCFLDIRSPGLGDTAMYLCATSRDQAGMTQYFGPGTRLLVL.

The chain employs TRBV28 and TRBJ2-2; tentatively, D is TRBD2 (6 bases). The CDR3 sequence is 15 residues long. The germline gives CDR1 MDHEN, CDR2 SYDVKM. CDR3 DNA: TGTGCTATCCCCGGAACTAGCAGGAACACCGGGGAGCTGTTTTTT. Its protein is CAIPGTSRNTGELFF.